These 15 T cell receptor beta chains share one sample of origin, sequenced in a study of blood T cell repertoires in COVID-19. This table comes from immunoSEQ multiplex PCR, and its TCRdb copy is limited to in-frame clones, with some not included. This sample has some 23,000 clones; 75% to 95% occur once, and the top ten carry more than 15%. The specimen sequenced was peripheral blood. These receptors all come from a human donor in a cohort sampled during active COVID-19.

This chain uses TRBV4-3 with TRBJ2-2; tentative D call: TRBD1 (5 bases). The CDR3 covers 15 residues. CDR1 LGHNA and CDR2 YSLEER come from the germline V gene. Trimming removed 8 bases from V and 0 bases from J, with 13 bases in between. Here the CDR3 reads CASGQGNANTGELFF. The CDR3, as DNA: TGCGCCAGCGGTCAGGGCAACGCGAACACCGGGGAGCTGTTTTTT.

J is TRBJ1-1 and V is TRBV11-2; D gene unclear. V was cut by 0 bases and J by 7 bases, with 9 bases left in between. The CDR3 sequence is 13 residues long. CDR1 and CDR2 from the germline V gene are SGHAT and FQNNGV. Here the CDR3 reads CASSLDLRIEAFF. The CDR3 DNA follows: TGTGCCAGCAGCTTAGATCTAAGAATTGAAGCTTTCTTT. The full variable domain, completed using reference TRBV11-2 and TRBJ1-1, is EAGVAQSPRYKIIEKRQSVAFWCNPISGHATLYWYQQILGQGPKLLIQFQNNGVVDDSQLPKDRFSAERLKGVDSTLKIQPAKLEDSAVYLCASSLDLRIEAFFGQGTRLTVV.

This clone has just one count. This chain connects TRBV7-8 to TRBJ2-7; tentatively, D is TRBD1 (7 bases). Trimming shortened V by 5 bases and J by 6 bases, and 20 bases separated the two germline ends. This CDR3 comprises 15 residues. The germline CDR1 and CDR2 sequences are SGHVS and FQNEAQ. DNA of the CDR3: TGTGCCAGCAGCCTAGGGGGCGGGGATCCAGGCGAGCAGTACTTC. Protein sequence: CASSLGGGDPGEQYF.

This sequence joins TRBV20-1 and TRBJ2-1, with a possible D match to TRBD2 (6 bases). V lost 3 bases and J lost 5, with 17 bases in between. Germline V gene data show CDR1 as DFQATT and CDR2 as SNEGSKA (reference sequence). CDR3 size: 15 residues. CDR3 amino acids: CSASPVLGGNNEQFF. The CDR3 DNA reads as TGCAGTGCTAGTCCCGTTTTAGGAGGGAACAATGAGCAGTTCTTC.

The count of this clone is one. The chain joins TRBV28 to TRBJ1-1; D gene uncertain. The germline gives CDR1 MDHEN, CDR2 SYDVKM. This CDR3 has 15 amino acids. V dropped 3 bases and J dropped 3 bases, with 14 bases sitting between them. CDR3 in amino acids: CASSFIGQEDTEAFF. CDR3 DNA sequence: TGTGCCAGCAGTTTTATTGGGCAGGAGGACACTGAAGCTTTCTTT.

The chain recombines TRBV30 with TRBJ1-1; TRBD1 agrees at 9 bases. In germline, CDR1 is GTSNPN, CDR2 SVGIG (reference sequence). J was trimmed by 6 bases and V by 7 bases; bases with no gene match: 9. The CDR3 loop spans 13 amino acids. CDR3 loop: CAYPTGGSAEAFF. CDR3 nucleotides: TGTGCCTATCCTACAGGGGGCAGCGCTGAAGCTTTCTTT.

This clone was observed once. The genes are TRBV5-1 and TRBJ1-2, with TRBD1 matching 7 bases. V shed 3 bases, J shed 4 bases, and the junction held 6 bases outside the gene matches. The CDR3 sequence is 14 residues long. Germline V CDR1 and CDR2: SGHRS, YFSETQ. CDR3 DNA sequence: TGCGCCAGCAGCTCAGAGGGACAGAGCTATGGCTACACCTTC. Protein: CASSSEGQSYGYTF.

The chain has TRBV18 and TRBJ1-1; 8 positions agree with TRBD1. The CDR3 consists of 13 residues. Germline V lookup: CDR1 KGHSH, CDR2 LQKENI. V shed 5 bases and J 6 bases; nucleotides not matched to a gene: 5. In DNA form, the CDR3 reads TGTGCCAGCTCATGGGACAGGAGTTCTGAAGCTTTCTTT. This codes for CASSWDRSSEAFF.

This clone was counted between two and nine times. The chain couples TRBV5-1 to TRBJ1-5; D might be TRBD1 (5 bases). The CDR3 length is 14 residues. Germline loops: CDR1 SGHRS, CDR2 YFSETQ. V was trimmed by 0 bases and J by 3 bases, leaving 7 bases between them. The CDR3, as DNA: TGCGCCAGCAGCTTGGGACAGAACAATCAGCCCCAGCATTTT. Protein product: CASSLGQNNQPQHF.

J is TRBJ1-5 and V is TRBV6-4; TRBD1 agrees at 9 bases. From germline, CDR1 is MRHNA and CDR2 SNTAGT. This CDR3 comprises 17 residues. J was trimmed by 3 bases and V by 6 bases; bases with no gene match: 12. Written as DNA, the CDR3 is TGTGCCAGCAGGTCTCCAGGACAGGGGCCGCTCAATCAGCCCCAGCATTTT. Its protein product is CASRSPGQGPLNQPQHF.

This rearrangement joins TRBV5-5 to TRBJ2-7, with 8 nucleotides matching TRBD1. The CDR3 is 15 amino acids. Per the germline V gene, CDR1 is SGHKS and CDR2 is YYEKEE (reference sequence). V lost 2 bases and J lost 1; bases outside the gene matches: 5. CDR3 bases: TGTGCCAGCAGCTTAGGACAGGGCCCGTCCTACGAGCAGTACTTC. Translated, it gives CASSLGQGPSYEQYF.

The genes are TRBV11-2 and TRBJ2-1; TRBD2 matches 13 bases. V lost 3 bases and J lost 0; bases outside the gene matches: 8. Germline V CDR1 and CDR2: SGHAT, FQNNGV. This CDR3 has 19 amino acids. The CDR3 DNA sequence: TGTGCCAGCAGCTTCGGACTAGCGGGGGAGCTCAGCTCCTACAATGAGCAGTTCTTC. It is translated as CASSFGLAGELSSYNEQFF.

This rearrangement joins TRBV10-2 to TRBJ1-3; 7 bases align to TRBD1. V shed 5 bases, J shed 6 bases, and the junction held 13 bases outside the gene matches. The germline V gene encodes CDR1 WSHSY and CDR2 SAAADI. This CDR3 has 16 residues. CDR3 in amino acids: CASSPSFLTGTNTIYF. CDR3 bases: TGCGCCAGCAGTCCATCCTTCCTGACAGGGACAAACACCATATATTTT.

The rearrangement joins TRBV3-1 (or the pseudogene TRBV3-2) to TRBJ1-2, with a possible D match to TRBD1 (6 bases). Trimming left V 0 bases short and J 4 bases short, with 15 bases between. Germline values: CDR1 LGHDT, CDR2 YNNKEL (reference sequence). This CDR3 is built from 16 residues. CDR3 loop: CASSQEQGPSFYGYTF. CDR3 nucleotide sequence: TGTGCCAGCAGCCAAGAACAGGGCCCTTCTTTCTATGGCTACACCTTC.

This chain connects TRBV27 to TRBJ1-5; unclear D gene. With 1 base removed from V and 7 bases from J, the gap between germline ends came to 11 bases. Germline V lookup: CDR1 MNHEY, CDR2 SMNVEV (reference sequence). There are 14 residues in the CDR3. The CDR3 DNA sequence: TGTGCCAGCAGTTTATATGCCATGCGGCAGCCCCAGCATTTT. Translated, it gives CASSLYAMRQPQHF.